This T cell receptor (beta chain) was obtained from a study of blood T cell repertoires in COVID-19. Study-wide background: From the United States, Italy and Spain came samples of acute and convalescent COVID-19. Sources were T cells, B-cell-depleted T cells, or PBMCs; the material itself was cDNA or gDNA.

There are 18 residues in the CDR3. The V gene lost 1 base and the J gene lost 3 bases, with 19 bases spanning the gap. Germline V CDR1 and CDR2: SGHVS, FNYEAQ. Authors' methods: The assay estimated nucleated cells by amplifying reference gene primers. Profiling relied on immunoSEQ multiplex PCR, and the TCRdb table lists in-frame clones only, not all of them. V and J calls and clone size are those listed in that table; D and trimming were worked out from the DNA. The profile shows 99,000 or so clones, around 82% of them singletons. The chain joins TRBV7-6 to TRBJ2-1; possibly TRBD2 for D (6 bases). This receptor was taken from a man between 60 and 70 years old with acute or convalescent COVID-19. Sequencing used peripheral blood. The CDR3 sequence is CASSLGAGGGVIYNEQFF. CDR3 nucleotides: TGTGCCAGCAGCTTAGGGGCCGGTGGAGGGGTGATCTACAATGAGCAGTTCTTC. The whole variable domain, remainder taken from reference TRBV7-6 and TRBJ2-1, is GAGVSQSPRYKVTKRGQDVALRCDPISGHVSLYWYRQALGQGPEFLTYFNYEAQQDKSGLPNDRFSAERPEGSISTLTIQRTEQRDSAMYRCASSLGAGGGVIYNEQFFGPGTRLTVL.